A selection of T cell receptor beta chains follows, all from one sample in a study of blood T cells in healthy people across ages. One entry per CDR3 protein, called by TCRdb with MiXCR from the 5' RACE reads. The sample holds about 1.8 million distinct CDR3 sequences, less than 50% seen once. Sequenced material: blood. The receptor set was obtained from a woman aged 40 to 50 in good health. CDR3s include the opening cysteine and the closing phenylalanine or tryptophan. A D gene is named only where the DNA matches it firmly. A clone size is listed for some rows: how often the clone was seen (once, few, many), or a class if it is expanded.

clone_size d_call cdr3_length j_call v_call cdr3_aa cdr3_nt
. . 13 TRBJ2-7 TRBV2 CATAVRALYEQYF TGTGCCACCGCGGTAAGAGCCCTCTACGAGCAGTACTTC
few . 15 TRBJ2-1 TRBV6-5 CASSYGLGAESEQFF TGTGCCAGCAGTTACGGGTTGGGGGCCGAATCTGAGCAGTTCTTC
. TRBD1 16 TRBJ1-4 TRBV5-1 CASSLAWGQGGEKLFF TGCGCCAGCAGCTTGGCCTGGGGACAGGGGGGCGAAAAACTGTTTTTT
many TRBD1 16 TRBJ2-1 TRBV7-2 CASSLEGTGTYNEQFF TGTGCCAGCAGCTTAGAGGGGACAGGGACTTACAATGAGCAGTTCTTC
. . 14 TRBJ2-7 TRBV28 CASSLSPGSYERYF TGTGCCAGCAGTTTAAGTCCCGGCTCCTACGAGCGGTACTTC
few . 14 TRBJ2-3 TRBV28 CASSFVVSLDTQYF TGTGCCAGCAGTTTCGTGGTTTCCCTAGATACGCAGTATTTT
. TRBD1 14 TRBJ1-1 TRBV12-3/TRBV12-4 CASSRRQGDTEAFF TGCGCCAGCAGTCGACGACAGGGAGACACTGAAGCTTTCTTT
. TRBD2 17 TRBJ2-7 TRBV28 CASSRQLAGGWLDEQYF TGTGCCAGCAGCCGACAACTAGCGGGGGGGTGGCTAGACGAGCAGTACTTC
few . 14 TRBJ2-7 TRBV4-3 CASSLRTVSYEQYF TGCGCCAGCAGCCTCAGGACCGTCTCCTACGAGCAGTACTTC
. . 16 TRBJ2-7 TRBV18 CASSPRLLNSPETRYF TGTGCCAGCTCACCGAGGCTCTTGAATTCCCCAGAGACCCGGTACTTC
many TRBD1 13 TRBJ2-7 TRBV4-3 CASSQSGGYEQYF TGCGCCAGCAGTCAGTCAGGGGGCTACGAGCAGTACTTC
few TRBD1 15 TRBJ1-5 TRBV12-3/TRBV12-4 CASSFRIQGNQPQHF TGTGCCAGCAGTTTTAGGATACAGGGGAATCAGCCCCAGCATTTT
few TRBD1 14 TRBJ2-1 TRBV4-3 CASSHLTGENEQFF TGCGCCAGCAGCCACTTGACAGGGGAAAATGAGCAGTTCTTC
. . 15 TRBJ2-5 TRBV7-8 CASSRGTVAAETQYF TGTGCCAGCAGCCGGGGGACAGTCGCTGCAGAGACCCAGTACTTC
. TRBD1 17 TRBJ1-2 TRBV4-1 CASSQESSGTGPYGYTF TGCGCCAGCAGCCAAGAATCGTCCGGGACAGGGCCCTATGGCTACACCTTC
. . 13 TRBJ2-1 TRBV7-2 CASSSVQYNEQFF TGTGCCAGCAGCTCAGTGCAGTACAATGAGCAGTTCTTC
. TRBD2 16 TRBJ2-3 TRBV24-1 CATSETGLANTDTQYF TGTGCCACCAGTGAAACTGGACTAGCCAACACAGATACGCAGTATTTT
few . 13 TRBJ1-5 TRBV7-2 CASSLERDQPQHF TGTGCCAGCAGCTTAGAGAGGGACCAGCCCCAGCATTTT
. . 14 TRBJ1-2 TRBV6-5 CASHKSPYLYGYTF TGTGCCAGCCATAAGTCCCCCTACCTCTATGGCTACACCTTC
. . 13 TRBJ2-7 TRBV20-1 CSARDALNYEQYF TGCAGTGCTAGAGATGCCCTGAACTACGAGCAGTACTTC
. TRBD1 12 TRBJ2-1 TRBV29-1 CSVWTGNREQFF TGCAGCGTTTGGACAGGGAACAGAGAGCAGTTCTTC
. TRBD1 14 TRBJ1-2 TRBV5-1 CASSWRTGANGYTF TGCGCCAGCAGCTGGAGGACAGGAGCCAATGGCTACACCTTC
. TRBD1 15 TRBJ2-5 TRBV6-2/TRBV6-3 CASSLGTVKEETQYF TGTGCCAGCAGTTTAGGGACAGTGAAAGAAGAGACCCAGTACTTC
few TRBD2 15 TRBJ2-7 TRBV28 CASSLWTSGDNEQYF TGTGCCAGCAGTTTATGGACTAGCGGGGACAACGAGCAGTACTTC
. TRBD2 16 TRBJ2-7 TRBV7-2 CASSPPKLAGGHEQYF TGTGCCAGCAGCCCACCCAAGCTAGCGGGGGGGCATGAGCAGTACTTC
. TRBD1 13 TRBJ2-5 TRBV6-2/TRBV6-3 CASGRDRQGTQYF TGTGCCAGCGGCCGGGACAGGCAAGGGACCCAGTACTTC
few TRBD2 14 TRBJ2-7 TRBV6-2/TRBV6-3 CASRSAGGTYEQYF TGTGCCAGCAGATCGGCGGGGGGAACCTACGAGCAGTACTTC
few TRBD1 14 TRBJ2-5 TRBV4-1 CASSRTGFLETQYF TGCGCCAGCAGCCGGACAGGATTTCTAGAGACCCAGTACTTC
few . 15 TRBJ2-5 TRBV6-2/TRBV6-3 CASSAGPSEQETQYF TGTGCCAGCAGTGCCGGTCCTAGCGAACAAGAGACCCAGTACTTC
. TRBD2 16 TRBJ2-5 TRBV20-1 CSARDRSGGYQETQYF TGCAGTGCTAGAGATAGGAGCGGGGGGTACCAAGAGACCCAGTACTTC
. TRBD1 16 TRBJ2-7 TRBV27 CASSLGGQGATYEQYF TGTGCCAGCAGTTTAGGGGGACAGGGGGCCACCTACGAGCAGTACTTC
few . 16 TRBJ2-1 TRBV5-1 CASSRKTFGDYNEQFF TGCGCCAGCAGCCGGAAGACTTTCGGGGATTACAATGAGCAGTTCTTC
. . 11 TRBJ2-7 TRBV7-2 CASSFEEAQYF TGTGCCAGCAGCTTCGAAGAGGCCCAGTACTTC
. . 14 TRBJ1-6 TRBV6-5 CASRNGAVFSPLHF TGTGCCAGCAGAAACGGGGCCGTCTTTTCACCCCTCCACTTT
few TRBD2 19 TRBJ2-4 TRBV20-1 CSATRFTSGGASGKNIQYF TGCAGTGCCACTAGGTTTACTAGCGGGGGGGCCTCTGGCAAAAACATTCAGTACTTC
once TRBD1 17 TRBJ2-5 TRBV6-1 CASSPRDRGSWTETQYF TGTGCCAGCAGTCCCAGGGACAGGGGGAGTTGGACTGAGACCCAGTACTTC
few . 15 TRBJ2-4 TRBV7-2 CASSLSGGFYNEQYF TGTGCCAGCAGCCTTTCGGGGGGCTTTTACAATGAGCAGTACTTC
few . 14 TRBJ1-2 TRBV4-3 CASSQVGGVYGYTF TGCGCCAGCAGCCAAGTCGGGGGGGTCTATGGCTACACCTTC
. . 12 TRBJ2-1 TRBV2 CASSGQFGEQFF TGTGCCAGCAGTGGACAGTTCGGTGAGCAGTTCTTC
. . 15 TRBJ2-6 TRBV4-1 CASSQARWGANVLTF TGCGCCAGCAGCCAAGCCCGGTGGGGGGCCAACGTCCTGACTTTC
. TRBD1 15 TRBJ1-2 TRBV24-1 CATSPGQGAHYGYTF TGTGCCACCAGCCCGGGACAGGGGGCTCACTATGGCTACACCTTC
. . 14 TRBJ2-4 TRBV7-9 CASSPRFGESIQYF TGTGCCAGCAGCCCACGTTTCGGGGAGAGCATTCAGTACTTC
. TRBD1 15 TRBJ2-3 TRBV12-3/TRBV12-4 CAGSGQGGPTDTQYF TGTGCCGGCAGCGGACAGGGTGGTCCCACAGATACGCAGTATTTT
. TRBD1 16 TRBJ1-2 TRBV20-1 CSAVLSGQGALGGYTF TGCAGTGCTGTATTGTCCGGACAGGGGGCACTGGGTGGCTACACCTTC
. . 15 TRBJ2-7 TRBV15 CATSRGTAGHYEQYF TGTGCCACCAGCAGAGGGACAGCGGGCCACTACGAGCAGTACTTC
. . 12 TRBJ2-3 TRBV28 CVSSLSLDTQYF TGTGTCAGCAGTTTATCCCTGGATACGCAGTATTTT
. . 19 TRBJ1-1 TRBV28 CASSLWGGGLRRPNTEAFF TGTGCCAGCAGTTTATGGGGGGGAGGCTTGAGACGGCCGAACACTGAAGCTTTCTTT
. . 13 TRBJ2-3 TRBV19 CASSTAQGDTQYF TGTGCCAGTAGTACGGCTCAGGGTGATACGCAGTATTTT
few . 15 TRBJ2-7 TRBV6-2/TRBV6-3 CASSYPLTDSYEQYF TGTGCCAGCAGTTACCCACTGACAGACTCCTACGAGCAGTACTTC
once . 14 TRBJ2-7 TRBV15 CATSREPSSYEQYF TGTGCCACCAGCAGAGAGCCTAGCTCCTACGAGCAGTACTTC
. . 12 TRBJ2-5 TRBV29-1 CSVGAAAAAQYF TGCAGCGTTGGAGCAGCCGCCGCGGCCCAGTACTTC
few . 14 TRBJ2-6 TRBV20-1 CSARDFDGANVLTF TGCAGTGCTAGAGACTTTGATGGGGCCAACGTCCTGACTTTC
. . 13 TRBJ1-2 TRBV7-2 CASSPPGLYGYTF TGTGCCAGCAGCCCGCCGGGGCTTTATGGCTACACCTTC
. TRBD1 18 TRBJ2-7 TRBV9 CASSPGLTGPKISYEQYF TGTGCCAGCAGCCCCGGGTTGACAGGGCCAAAAATTTCCTACGAGCAGTACTTC
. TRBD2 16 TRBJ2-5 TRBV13 CASSLQRGLGVETQYF TGTGCCAGCAGCTTACAGCGGGGGTTGGGCGTGGAGACCCAGTACTTC
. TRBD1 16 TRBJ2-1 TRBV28 CASNAPGQGGVNEQFF TGTGCCAGCAACGCGCCGGGACAGGGCGGAGTGAATGAGCAGTTCTTC
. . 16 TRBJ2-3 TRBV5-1 CASSLGVKPSTDTQYF TGCGCCAGCAGCTTGGGGGTAAAGCCTAGCACAGATACGCAGTATTTT